These T cell receptor beta chains were read from a single sample in a study of PD-L1 blockade in urothelial cancer. Sequencing was performed with immunoSEQ multiplex PCR; in TCRdb, only in-frame clones are kept and a portion is missing. The sample includes around 60,000 clones, 81% of them seen just once. Here the sequenced sample was PBMCs, taken around atezolizumab (anti-PD-L1) treatment. The receptors shown here come from a man in his 70s with urothelial cancer. The CDR3 runs from the conserved cysteine through the conserved F or W.

CDR3 length	V gene	J gene	CDR3 protein
12	TRBV29-1	TRBJ2-1	CSVVESQYEQFF
15	TRBV2	TRBJ1-1	CASSERHGRLSEAFF
14	TRBV7-9	TRBJ1-1	CASSLGERYTEAFF
15	TRBV18	TRBJ2-3	CASSSDREWTDTQYF
16	TRBV7-3	TRBJ2-3	CASSPRLTLTTDTQYF
12	TRBV2	TRBJ2-4	CASSSDRGIQYF
15	TRBV5-4	TRBJ2-1	CASSVGGGRDDEQFF
15	TRBV4-2	TRBJ2-7	CASSQEAGAGYEQYF
14	TRBV5-1	TRBJ2-5	CASGASGYQETQYF
15	TRBV6-6	TRBJ2-1	CASRSGLAGNNEQFF
13	TRBV18	TRBJ2-7	CASSGAEMREQYF
18	TRBV15	TRBJ2-7	CATSREGAGQTGSYEQYF
14	TRBV10-3	-	CAISQQGGEETQYF
17	TRBV5-1	TRBJ1-1	CASSLGRGGGMNTEAFF
14	TRBV2	TRBJ1-1	CASSRDRDDTEAFF
15	TRBV7-9	TRBJ2-1	CASSPPGQGNNEQFF
14	TRBV13	TRBJ2-7	CASSRISRVSEQYF
16	TRBV7-3	TRBJ2-1	CASSEPGLAGGNEQFF
13	TRBV5-1	TRBJ1-1	CASSLDRGTEAFF
14	TRBV11-3	TRBJ2-2	CASSLGRSTGELFF
13	TRBV5-1	TRBJ2-5	CASSFSPEETQYF
15	TRBV7-2	TRBJ1-1	CASSLVGTGGTEAFF
15	TRBV28	TRBJ2-1	CASREGGAAYNEQFF
17	TRBV21-1	TRBJ1-1	CASSKRVRGGSNTEAFF
12	TRBV5-1	TRBJ2-7	CASSSGGREQYF
16	TRBV12-5	TRBJ2-2	CASGWALAGVTGELFF
15	TRBV5-6	TRBJ2-7	CASSLVGQGAHEQYF
14	TRBV6-1	TRBJ2-2	CASSPRRSTGELFF
16	TRBV19	TRBJ2-6	CASLRDRDSGANVLTF
15	TRBV5-1	TRBJ2-7	CASSLGQGITYEQYF
16	TRBV28	TRBJ1-2	CASSLPTGTSLEGYTF
13	TRBV28	TRBJ1-2	CASSTGVNYGYTF
15	TRBV5-1	TRBJ1-3	CASSNGSLTGNTIYF
14	TRBV6-1	TRBJ2-7	CASRWEDRVYEQYF
14	TRBV28	TRBJ2-1	CASTSSGGKNEQFF
15	TRBV7-2	TRBJ2-2	CASSLRQVNTGELFF
14	TRBV30	TRBJ1-5	CAYSKGGSNQPQHF
15	TRBV18	TRBJ2-1	CASSPPVRGGNEQFF